This T cell receptor (beta chain) came from a study of neoadjuvant nivolumab and ipilimumab in lung cancer. General study results and limits: Resected tumors had greater TCR richness and clonality than uninvolved lung.

Germline assignment: CDR1 SNHLY and CDR2 FYNNEI. The CDR3 is 14 residues long. Between the trimmed V and J ends, which lost 3 bases and 8 bases, there was a span of 16 bases. Assay: immunoSEQ multiplex PCR; the TCRdb copy retains only in-frame clones and omits some. The sample records 40,000 to 55,000 clones, roughly 91% being singletons. In the case of this clone: The antigen is undetermined.

This specimen was blood, taken before neoadjuvant nivolumab, alone or with ipilimumab. The rearrangement uses TRBV2 and TRBJ1-2; TRBD1 might be the D (5 bases). The sequence was collected from an adult with non-small cell lung cancer. Some clones in this sample may be carry-over from other donors' samples. CDR3 DNA: TGTGCCAGCAGTGAGAGGGGCCCTGGGTTCGGCTACACCTTC. This sequence encodes CASSERGPGFGYTF.